This TCR beta chain appears in the sequencing data of a study of cytomegalovirus exposure and HLA in healthy donors (dated by TCRdb to between 2016 and 2019). Broadly, across the study: A later analysis indicated that the 100 to 150 validation repertoires were generated on the platform also employed for the 670 or so repertoires of the first cohort. Besides the first cohort of roughly 660 subjects, a separate validation cohort made up of roughly 120 different subjects was used. The aim of the study was to test whether cataloging public T cell receptors could identify signatures of past pathogen exposure. To predict cytomegalovirus infection status, the study combined high-throughput TCR immunosequencing, statistical association of individual TCRs with disease status, and machine learning. Overall study results and their limits: Three of the identified cytomegalovirus-associated TCR beta chains were confirmed in vitro to be specific for cytomegalovirus antigens. While some public TCRs were present in many individuals, most TCR sequences turned up only very rarely across donors. The classifier was reported to diagnose cytomegalovirus status with high specificity and sensitivity in both the original cohort and the validation cohort. A later analysis found that TCRs clustered in the first cohort also tended to co-occur in the 110 or so validation repertoires, with about 94% of cluster scores above 0. According to the authors, the approach could potentially be generalized to other disease states and immunological phenotypes. In the study, around 150 TCR beta chains were listed as associated with cytomegalovirus. The validation cohort had no HLA typing available for a later analysis, so co-occurrence within that cohort was assessed over all 120 or so repertoires.

Its CDR3 holds 13 amino acids, cysteine through phenylalanine. Of all the DNA, just the CDR3 is kept, 39 bases in frame from base 1. CDR1 and CDR2 (GTSNPN, SVGIG) derive from the germline V gene (reference sequence). The V and J ends are trimmed by 2 bases and 1 base, leaving 8 bases between them. The library relied on the immunoSEQ multiplex PCR assay. The source study handled its data this way. A statistical classification framework was built for diagnosing cytomegalovirus status from the catalog of TCR beta chain sequences. TCRdb limited this immuneACCESS table to in-frame rearrangements with V and J called. A share of clones is missing; checked studies link under half to unresolved V genes, and the rest is unexplained. V and J calls and clone size come straight from that table; D and trimming were deduced from the DNA. This sample has about 89,000 clones in its table, and roughly 83% of those were observed once. 9.5% to 13% of the sample is taken by the ten largest.

The donors belonged to the validation cohort of 90 to 150 subjects, which was separate from the roughly 670-subject first cohort. On this clone: Its cognate antigen has yet to be identified. Base qualities are missing; no much larger clone stands one base away.

The source of this sequence is a woman under 30 in good health and CMV-seropositive. Sequences were obtained from PBMCs. The sequence is built from TRBV30 and TRBJ2-5, with the D gene not clear enough to name. Here is the DNA: TGTGCCTGGAGTACGCGGTTCCAAGAGACCCAGTACTTC. This gives the protein CAWSTRFQETQYF. The CDR3, completed at both ends by the reference TRBV30 and TRBJ2-5 genes, gives the full variable domain SQTIHQWPATLVQPVGSPLSLECTVEGTSNPNLYWYRQAAGRGLQLLFYSVGIGQISSEVPQNLSASRPQDRQFILSSKKLLLSDSGFYLCAWSTRFQETQYFGPGTRLLVL.